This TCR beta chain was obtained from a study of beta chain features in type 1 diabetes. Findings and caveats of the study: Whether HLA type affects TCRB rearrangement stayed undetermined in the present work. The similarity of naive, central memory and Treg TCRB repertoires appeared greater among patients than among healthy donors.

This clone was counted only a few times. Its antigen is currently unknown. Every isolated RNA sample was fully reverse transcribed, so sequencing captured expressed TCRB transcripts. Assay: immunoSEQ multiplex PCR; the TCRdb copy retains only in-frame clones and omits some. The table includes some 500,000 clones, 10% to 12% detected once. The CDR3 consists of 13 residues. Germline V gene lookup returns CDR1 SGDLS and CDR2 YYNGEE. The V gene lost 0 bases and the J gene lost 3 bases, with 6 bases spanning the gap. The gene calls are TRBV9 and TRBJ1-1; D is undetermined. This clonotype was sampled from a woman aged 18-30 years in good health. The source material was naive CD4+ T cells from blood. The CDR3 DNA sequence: TGTGCCAGCAGCGTAGCGGGTCACACTGAAGCTTTCTTT. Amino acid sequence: CASSVAGHTEAFF.